These 21 T cell receptor beta chains were sequenced from one sample in a study of blood T cell repertoires in COVID-19 (TCRdb year 2020). The library came from the immunoSEQ multiplex PCR assay. TCRdb took over this immuneACCESS table, retaining in-frame rearrangements with V and J assigned. Such tables are incomplete; in checked studies, under half of the missing clones stem from an unresolved V gene, and the remainder is unexplained. The sample data list around 220,000 clones, and under 95% of these were observed just once. The ten largest make up approximately 2% of the sample. The sample was PBMCs or T cells enriched from blood (not recorded which). These receptor sequences come from a woman between 18 and 30 years old who had recovered from COVID-19.

This clone has a single count. This chain uses TRBV28 with TRBJ1-5; possibly TRBD1 for D (5 bases). This CDR3 region has 16 residues. Trimming left V 4 bases short and J 6 bases short, with 19 bases between. CDR1 is MDHEN, CDR2 SYDVKM, per germline. The CDR3 here is CASSYPTTGGTQPQHF. In DNA form, the CDR3 reads TGTGCCAGCAGTTACCCTACAACCGGAGGGACTCAGCCCCAGCATTTT. Variable domain in full (rest from reference TRBV28 and TRBJ1-5): DVKVTQSSRYLVKRTGEKVFLECVQDMDHENMFWYRQDPGLGLRLIYFSYDVKMKEKGDIPEGYSVSREKKERFSLILESASTNQTSMYLCASSYPTTGGTQPQHFGDGTRLSIL.

This chain links TRBV9 with TRBJ1-2; 8 bases align to TRBD1. The CDR3 covers 13 residues. The V and J ends lost 4 bases and 4 bases, in that order; junction bases with no gene match: 3. The germline V gene has CDR1 SGDLS and CDR2 YYNGEE. CDR3 in DNA: TGTGCCAGCAGCCCTGGGACAGGCTATGGCTACACCTTC. Its translation is CASSPGTGYGYTF.

This clone was seen only once. The chain combines TRBV2 with TRBJ2-1, with D possibly being TRBD1 (6 bases). Germline V gene data show CDR1 as SNHLY and CDR2 as FYNNEI. The CDR3 contains 16 residues. V lost 5 bases to trimming and J lost 3 bases, with 17 bases between them. CDR3 bases: TGTGCCAGCAGTTCACAGGGTTGGGGCCACTACAATGAGCAGTTCTTC. It translates to CASSSQGWGHYNEQFF.

This chain joins TRBV5-1 and TRBJ2-1; D is unclear. The length of the CDR3 is 13 residues. Trimming cost V 0 bases and J 5 bases, with 6 bases left between them. Germline V gene data show CDR1 as SGHRS and CDR2 as YFSETQ. CDR3 amino acids: CASSLGTDNEQFF. The CDR3 DNA sequence: TGCGCCAGCAGCTTGGGAACAGACAATGAGCAGTTCTTC.

This chain uses TRBV7-6 with TRBJ2-7; weak D call: TRBD2 (6 bases). Germline V gene data show CDR1 as SGHVS and CDR2 as FNYEAQ. The CDR3 length is 14 residues. V was trimmed by 5 bases and J by 0 bases, leaving 11 bases between them. CDR3: CASSPFGSSYEQYF. CDR3 coding DNA: TGTGCCAGCAGCCCCTTCGGGAGCTCCTACGAGCAGTACTTC.

The rearrangement joins TRBV7-9 to TRBJ2-3; D may be TRBD2 (6 bases). The V end was cut by 6 bases, the J end by 2 bases, with 15 bases between. This CDR3 has 15 residues. CDR1 is SEHNR and CDR2 is FQNEAQ in the germline V gene (reference sequence). The CDR3 loop reads CASSPRAGLTDTQYF. In nucleotides, the CDR3 is TGTGCCAGCAGTCCCCGGGCGGGACTCACAGATACGCAGTATTTT.

This clone was counted once. V gene TRBV10-3 combines with J gene TRBJ1-1; D perhaps matches TRBD1 (5 bases). Germline lookup yields CDR1 ENHRY and CDR2 SYGVKD. The germline V and J ends were trimmed by 9 bases and 6 bases, with 17 bases remaining between them. The CDR3 totals 13 residues. The CDR3 DNA reads as TGTGCCATTTCAAACCGGGGGGACTCTGAAGCTTTCTTT. As protein: CAISNRGDSEAFF.

The chain employs TRBV21-1 and TRBJ1-4; the table's D gene call, TRBD1, was not cross checked with the DNA. TRBV21-1 is recorded as a pseudogene. The CDR3 has 18 residues. The CDR3: CASSKPGDRGLCNEKLFF. In DNA, the CDR3 is TGTGCCAGCAGCAAACCGGGGGACAGGGGGCTTTGTAATGAAAAACTGTTTTTT.

This clone was counted only a few times. This chain links TRBV3-1 (or the pseudogene TRBV3-2) with TRBJ2-3, with 8 bases matching TRBD2. Germline assignment: CDR1 LGHDT and CDR2 YNNKEL (reference sequence). This CDR3 has 13 residues. V trimming: 1 base; J trimming: 12 bases; junction bases outside the gene matches: 6. The CDR3 region is CASSQVVREGQYF. The CDR3 DNA reads as TGTGCCAGCAGCCAAGTGGTCCGGGAGGGCCAGTATTTT.

This chain uses TRBV4-2 with TRBJ2-2; D uncertain. The CDR3 loop spans 13 amino acids. Germline loops: CDR1 LGHNA, CDR2 YNFKEQ. Trimming removed 7 bases from V and 0 bases from J, with 6 bases in between. CDR3 in DNA: TGTGCCAGCATGTCCTCGAACACCGGGGAGCTGTTTTTT. Protein sequence: CASMSSNTGELFF.

CDR3 sequence (DNA): TGTGCCAGCAGAGCCCGGACAGGGGGCGATTCACCCCTCCACTTT. Its protein product is CASRARTGGDSPLHF. V is TRBV2 and J is TRBJ1-6, with 11 bases lining up with TRBD1. V dropped 6 bases and J dropped 8; count of bases not matched to a gene: 6. This CDR3 comprises 15 residues. In germline, CDR1 is SNHLY, CDR2 FYNNEI. Variable domain in full (rest from reference TRBV2 and TRBJ1-6): EPEVTQTPSHQVTQMGQEVILRCVPISNHLYFYWYRQILGQKVEFLVSFYNNEISEKSEIFDDQFSVERPDGSNFTLKIRSTKLEDSAMYFCASRARTGGDSPLHFGNGTRLTVT.

The chain joins TRBV11-3 to TRBJ1-6; 7 bases are a match to TRBD1. Germline loops: CDR1 SGHNT, CDR2 YENEEA. V shed 8 bases, J shed 6 bases, and the junction held 4 bases outside the gene matches. CDR3 length equals 13 residues. The CDR3 here is CASRDRVNSPLHF. The CDR3 DNA follows: TGTGCCAGCCGGGACAGAGTTAATTCACCCCTCCACTTT.

The chain couples TRBV11-3 to TRBJ2-3; 8 positions agree with TRBD2. The J segment lost 5 bases and the V segment lost 3 bases, leaving 13 bases of the junction unmatched. This CDR3 is 17 amino acids long. CDR1 and CDR2 from the germline V gene are SGHNT and YENEEA. The CDR3 protein is CASSFPVSGGALDTQYF. The CDR3 DNA follows: TGTGCCAGCAGCTTTCCCGTCTCGGGGGGGGCGTTAGATACGCAGTATTTT.

This clone was observed once. The chain carries TRBV10-3 and TRBJ1-3; D unclear. Germline V gene data show CDR1 as ENHRY and CDR2 as SYGVKD. The length of the CDR3 is 14 residues. V was trimmed by 3 bases and J by 0 bases, leaving 6 bases between them. CDR3 amino acids: CAISDSYSGNTIYF. The CDR3 nucleotides read TGTGCCATCAGTGACTCTTACTCTGGAAACACCATATATTTT.

The rearrangement joins TRBV2 to TRBJ2-1, with TRBD2 matching 8 bases. CDR3 length: 16 residues. Per the germline V gene, CDR1 is SNHLY and CDR2 is FYNNEI. The junction had 9 bases not matched to a gene; V was cut back by 5 bases and J by 3 bases. In DNA, the CDR3 is TGTGCCAGCAGTCCTGAATCTAGCGGGTACTACAATGAGCAGTTCTTC. Translating it yields CASSPESSGYYNEQFF.

The V and J genes are TRBV9 and TRBJ1-2; D remains unclear. The germline V and J ends were trimmed by 0 bases and 3 bases, with 9 bases remaining between them. Germline V gene sequence: CDR1 SGDLS, CDR2 YYNGEE. The CDR3 runs 14 residues. CDR3: CASSVGVNYYGYTF. The CDR3 DNA reads TGTGCCAGCAGCGTAGGAGTCAACTACTATGGCTACACCTTC.

This clone was recorded only once. The rearrangement uses TRBV7-3 and TRBJ1-1; maybe TRBD1 (6 bases). V was clipped by 4 bases and J by 4 bases, with 10 bases between them. The CDR3 spans 13 residues. Germline values: CDR1 SGHTA, CDR2 FQGTGA. The CDR3 coding sequence is TGTGCCAGCAGCTCCACAGGGATCACTGAAGCTTTCTTT. Protein product: CASSSTGITEAFF.

This chain connects TRBV2 to TRBJ2-1; the D gene is possibly TRBD2 (6 bases). Per germline, CDR1 SNHLY and CDR2 FYNNEI. The CDR3 loop spans 15 amino acids. Trimming took 6 bases from V and 0 from J, leaving 12 bases between them. CDR3: CASSIAVNSYNEQFF. The CDR3 DNA reads TGTGCCAGCAGCATAGCGGTTAACTCCTACAATGAGCAGTTCTTC. The full variable domain, its missing parts supplied by reference TRBV2 and TRBJ2-1, is EPEVTQTPSHQVTQMGQEVILRCVPISNHLYFYWYRQILGQKVEFLVSFYNNEISEKSEIFDDQFSVERPDGSNFTLKIRSTKLEDSAMYFCASSIAVNSYNEQFFGPGTRLTVL.

The rearrangement links TRBV2 to TRBJ1-2, with no clear D. Germline loops: CDR1 SNHLY, CDR2 FYNNEI. With 2 bases removed from V and 1 base from J, the gap between germline ends came to 8 bases. This CDR3 is built from 14 residues. This CDR3 reads CASSENSFNYGYTF. CDR3 in DNA: TGTGCCAGCAGTGAAAATTCCTTTAACTATGGCTACACCTTC.

The gene calls are TRBV5-1 and TRBJ2-3; 11 bases are shared with TRBD2. CDR3 length: 17 residues. Unmatched junction bases numbered 7, after V lost 0 bases and J lost 4 bases. Germline V gene data show CDR1 as SGHRS and CDR2 as YFSETQ. CDR3 nucleotide sequence: TGCGCCAGCAGCTTGGAAATTAGCGGGAGGGGCTCAGATACGCAGTATTTT. It yields the protein CASSLEISGRGSDTQYF. Drawing the rest from reference TRBV5-1 and TRBJ2-3, the complete variable domain is KAGVTQTPRYLIKTRGQQVTLSCSPISGHRSVSWYQQTPGQGLQFLFEYFSETQRNKGNFPGRFSGRQFSNSRSEMNVSTLELGDSALYLCASSLEISGRGSDTQYFGPGTRLTVL.

The chain links TRBV5-1 to TRBJ2-1, with 9 bases fitting TRBD2. Germline lookup yields CDR1 SGHRS and CDR2 YFSETQ. The V gene end was trimmed by 2 bases and the J gene end by 3 bases; junction bases not matched to a gene: 0. The CDR3 runs 14 residues. The CDR3 bases are TGCGCCAGCAGCTTTAGCGGGAGCTACAATGAGCAGTTCTTC. It is translated as CASSFSGSYNEQFF. Supplemented by reference TRBV5-1 and TRBJ2-1, the full variable domain reads KAGVTQTPRYLIKTRGQQVTLSCSPISGHRSVSWYQQTPGQGLQFLFEYFSETQRNKGNFPGRFSGRQFSNSRSEMNVSTLELGDSALYLCASSFSGSYNEQFFGPGTRLTVL.